This T cell receptor beta chain is from a study of T-cell memory formation after mild COVID-19. Study findings and constraints: A subset of responding clones appeared in pre-infection memory, suggesting cross-reactive memory joined. The authors left the SARS-CoV-2 specificity of second-wave clones peaking on day 37 unconfirmed. Later expanders leaned CD4+, whereas day 15 to 85 contracting clones were balanced CD4/CD8. Those CD4+ clones that contracted were mainly in CM and EM (CD8+ ones in EMRA).

Germline values: CDR1 SEHNR, CDR2 FQNEAQ (reference sequence). Unmatched junction bases numbered 5, after V lost 6 bases and J lost 4 bases. The CDR3 spans 15 residues. MiXCR, applied by TCRdb to the 5' RACE reads, yields one record per CDR3 protein. The sample holds around 110,000 distinct CDR3 sequences, 9.5% to 15% seen once. This clonotype was seen a handful of times. The antigen remains undetermined. The V gene is TRBV7-9, the J gene TRBJ2-3, with TRBD2 identical over 12 bases. The TCR comes from an adult woman who had mild COVID-19 (a few samples of this study predate the infection). Cell type and time point are not known. The sequenced material came from PBMCs or a T cell subset sorted from them (not recorded which). CDR3 nucleotide sequence: TGTGCCAGCAGGGCACTAGCGGGAGGAGCAGATACGCAGTATTTT. It encodes CASRALAGGADTQYF.